The 10 T cell receptor beta chains below all came from one sample that was sequenced in a study of neurological immune-mediated disorders. TCRdb analysed the 5' RACE reads with MiXCR anew, one entry per CDR3 protein. The repertoire holds some 79,000 distinct CDR3 sequences, with roughly 15% as singletons. The sequencing input was PBMCs. The source is a woman between 50 and 59 years old in good health.

This clonotype was seen a few times. The chain employs TRBV7-2 and TRBJ2-1, with 8 bases lining up with TRBD1. Germline V CDR1 and CDR2: SGHTA, FQGNSA. V dropped 9 bases and J dropped 4; count of bases not matched to a gene: 8. The CDR3 has 14 amino acids. CDR3 residues: CASNDRGPYNEQFF. The DNA for the CDR3 is TGTGCCAGTAACGACAGGGGACCTTACAATGAGCAGTTCTTC.

This clonotype was recorded many times. This chain connects TRBV3-1 to TRBJ2-3; D is uncertain. Trimming pared 5 bases from V and 6 bases from J, leaving 9 bases between. Germline CDR1 and CDR2: LGHDT and YNNKEL (reference sequence). This CDR3 spans 12 amino acids. In DNA form, the CDR3 reads TGTGCCAGCAGCTACCTAACGGATACGCAGTATTTT. This encodes CASSYLTDTQYF.

There are many counts of this clonotype. This chain connects TRBV28 to TRBJ1-1; the D gene is possibly TRBD1 (6 bases). This CDR3 has 14 residues. V shed 6 bases and J shed 0 bases, with 11 bases lying between them. CDR1 is MDHEN and CDR2 is SYDVKM in the germline V gene. This CDR3 reads CASRQGQLNTEAFF. CDR3 DNA: TGTGCCAGCAGACAAGGACAGCTGAACACTGAAGCTTTCTTT. Based on the CDR3 plus reference TRBV28 and TRBJ1-1, the full variable domain is DVKVTQSSRYLVKRTGEKVFLECVQDMDHENMFWYRQDPGLGLRLIYFSYDVKMKEKGDIPEGYSVSREKKERFSLILESASTNQTSMYLCASRQGQLNTEAFFGQGTRLTVV.

This clonotype showed up many times. V usage is TRBV12-3 or TRBV12-4 and J usage is TRBJ2-7, with 11 bases fitting TRBD2. After removal of 4 bases from V and 7 bases from J, the junction contained 12 bases not matched to a gene. CDR3 length equals 16 residues. This chain's CDR3 is CASSSGTSGGWMEQYF. The CDR3 DNA follows: TGTGCCAGCAGTTCGGGGACTAGCGGCGGCTGGATGGAGCAGTACTTC.

This clonotype was counted ten times or more. The rearrangement joins TRBV7-2 to TRBJ2-1; 10 bases match TRBD2. Losses at the gene ends were 7 bases for V and 8 bases for J; bases not matched to a gene: 11. The length of the CDR3 is 15 residues. Germline CDR1 and CDR2: SGHTA and FQGNSA. The chain's CDR3 is CASTPEREGLDEQFF. Here the CDR3 DNA reads TGTGCCAGCACCCCAGAGCGGGAGGGCTTGGATGAGCAGTTCTTC.

This clonotype turned up a few times. The rearrangement uses TRBV12-3 or TRBV12-4 and TRBJ2-7; TRBD1 aligns across 7 bases. V lost 2 bases and J lost 7; bases outside the gene matches: 11. The length of the CDR3 is 15 residues. This CDR3 reads CASSLTGTVSKEQYF. The CDR3 DNA sequence: TGTGCCAGCAGTTTAACCGGGACAGTCAGTAAGGAGCAGTACTTC.

This clonotype was seen repeatedly, ten times or more. The chain combines TRBV6-1 with TRBJ1-1; D is undetermined. The CDR3 is 14 residues long. V dropped 2 bases and J dropped 0 bases, with 7 bases sitting between them. CDR1 MNHNS and CDR2 SASEGT come from the germline V gene. This CDR3 is CASSEPGMNTEAFF. Written as DNA, the CDR3 is TGTGCCAGCAGTGAACCGGGGATGAACACTGAAGCTTTCTTT.

This clonotype was seen many times. CDR3 residues: CASSLGGGVEYGYTF. CDR3 coding DNA: TGTGCCAGCAGCTTGGGAGGGGGCGTCGAGTATGGCTACACCTTC. This chain uses TRBV5-6 with TRBJ1-2, with 7 bases aligning to TRBD1. The CDR3 runs 15 residues. The junction had 7 bases not matched to a gene; V was cut back by 0 bases and J by 5 bases. Germline V gene data show CDR1 as SGHDT and CDR2 as YYEEEE.

This clonotype has at least ten counts. The rearrangement uses TRBV3-1 and TRBJ1-4, with TRBD1 matching 11 bases. The CDR3 has 15 amino acids. Trimming at V came to 4 bases and at J to 7 bases, leaving 5 bases not matched to a gene. Germline loops: CDR1 LGHDT, CDR2 YNNKEL (reference sequence). CDR3 region: CASSPSGTGGEKLFF. The DNA for the CDR3 is TGTGCCAGCAGCCCCTCCGGGACAGGGGGTGAAAAACTGTTTTTT.

Many counts were recorded for this clonotype. The chain couples TRBV5-1 to TRBJ1-5; D remains unclear. V lost 2 bases and J lost 3, with 12 bases in between. Germline-derived CDR1 and CDR2 are SGHRS and YFSETQ. CDR3 length: 15 amino acids. Here the CDR3 reads CASSLDGIFNQPQHF. In DNA, the CDR3 is TGCGCCAGCAGCTTAGACGGAATCTTCAATCAGCCCCAGCATTTT.